A selection of T cell receptor beta chains follows, all from one sample in a study of beta chain features in type 1 diabetes. Here immunoSEQ multiplex PCR was the method, and the copy in TCRdb shows in-frame clones only, minus some. The profile shows more than 550,000 clones, around an eighth of them singletons. Sequencing was performed on naive CD4+ T cells from blood. These receptors all stem from a young man with type 1 diabetes. Both conserved end residues are trimmed from each CDR3. Rows give clone size only sometimes, using once, few, many, or a class for an expanded clone.

TRBV9	-	TRBJ1-2	ASSADRGPYGYT
TRBV13	few	TRBJ2-6	ASSRIPGQGGSGANVLT
TRBV28	-	TRBJ1-2	ASSSSGANYGYT
TRBV30	-	TRBJ1-5	AWSGGTGGTDQPQH
TRBV10-3	-	TRBJ2-3	AISEVADTQY
TRBV14	many	TRBJ2-7	ASSISVSYEQY
TRBV12-2	few	TRBJ2-1	ASRPTSGRSYNEQF
TRBV5-1	-	TRBJ2-3	ASSSEMGDTQY
TRBV4-3	-	TRBJ2-5	ASSHDRRETQY
TRBV30	-	TRBJ2-2	AQGRGQQTGELF
TRBV2	few	TRBJ2-2	ASSMNRLGTGELF
TRBV4-1	-	TRBJ1-1	ASSQDALVAMRNTEAF
TRBV4-3	few	TRBJ2-7	ASSQGRSQTYEQY
TRBV5-1	-	TRBJ2-2	ASTSRERANTGELF
TRBV18	-	TRBJ1-6	ASSPVGGNNSPLH
TRBV27	few	TRBJ2-3	ASSLSGRVTDTQY
TRBV30	-	TRBJ2-7	ALAESSYEQY
TRBV9	-	TRBJ2-1	ASSVVAGSYNEQF
TRBV9	-	TRBJ2-7	ASSGAGTGGFAQY
TRBV7-7	few	TRBJ2-1	ASSLGGGVYNEQF
TRBV5-1	-	TRBJ1-1	ASDRDGDTEAF
TRBV5-1	-	TRBJ2-2	ASSLIGINTGELF
TRBV28	few	TRBJ2-1	ASSLWGGLGGHNEQF
TRBV30	-	TRBJ2-5	AWSKPGTGGRETQY
TRBV7-2	-	TRBJ2-1	ASSFQQGPHEQF
TRBV2	-	TRBJ1-2	ASTGTGLSGYT
TRBV12-2	-	TRBJ2-1	ASRLDRLAGVGSYNEQF
TRBV29-1	-	-	SGRFGSPLGEQY
TRBV30	few	TRBJ1-5	AWSRRTNQPQH
TRBV25-1	few	TRBJ2-3	ASSEGPRTADTQY
TRBV5-1	-	TRBJ2-1	ASSWTESSYNEQF